This TCR beta chain emerged from a study of cytomegalovirus exposure and HLA in healthy donors. Profiled with immunoSEQ multiplex PCR; TCRdb holds only in-frame clones, not every one. The sample lists roughly 50,000 clones, under 95% occurring once. The CDR3 runs to 14 residues. CDR1 and CDR2 from the germline V gene are MNHNS and SASEGT. Between the trimmed V and J ends, which lost 2 bases and 1 base, there was a span of 8 bases. The rearrangement uses TRBV6-1 and TRBJ1-1, with no clear D. The sequenced material came from PBMCs. This sequence originates from a man in his late teens or twenties in good health and CMV-seronegative. CDR3 in amino acids: CASSEFTENTEAFF. CDR3 bases: TGTGCCAGCAGTGAATTCACAGAGAACACTGAAGCTTTCTTT.